The 31 T cell receptor beta chains given below trace back to one sample, sequenced in a study of shared clonotypes between healthy human individuals. The data were produced by immunoSEQ multiplex PCR, yet TCRdb's version contains in-frame clones alone and is incomplete. The sample yields about 980,000 clones, approximately 80% seen once. The sample taken for sequencing was memory CD4+ T cells sorted from blood. As for subset: CD45RA-negative fraction. These receptors were taken from a young man in good health.

The CDR3 DNA sequence: TGTGCCAGCAGTTCCACGACAGAAGCTTTCTTT. This codes for CASSSTTEAFF. V and J are TRBV6-5 and TRBJ1-1; D unclear. The CDR3 is 11 residues long. The germline gives CDR1 MNHEY, CDR2 SVGAGI. V was shortened by 4 bases and J by 8 bases, with 8 bases between the two germline ends.

This clone has just a few counts. The V call is TRBV5-1, the J call TRBJ1-1, with 7 nucleotides matching TRBD1. There are 16 residues in the CDR3. With V trimmed by 4 bases and J by 0 bases, 9 bases remained unmatched. The germline CDR1 and CDR2 sequences are SGHRS and YFSETQ. The CDR3 DNA sequence: TGCGCCAGCAGCGTGGCCGGGACAGCCATGAACACTGAAGCTTTCTTT. Its protein product is CASSVAGTAMNTEAFF.

The rearrangement joins TRBV25-1 to TRBJ2-3, with 7 nucleotides matching TRBD1. The CDR3 length is 14 residues. CDR1 is MGHDK, CDR2 SYGVNS, per germline. V was clipped by 6 bases and J by 7 bases; unmatched bases: 10. CDR3 sequence reads: CASSTGTAWNTQYF. The CDR3, as DNA: TGTGCCAGCAGCACCGGGACAGCGTGGAATACGCAGTATTTT. Full variable domain (missing parts from reference TRBV25-1 and TRBJ2-3): EADIYQTPRYLVIGTGKKITLECSQTMGHDKMYWYQQDPGMELHLIHYSYGVNSTEKGDLSSESTVSRIRTEHFPLTLESARPSHTSQYLCASSTGTAWNTQYFGPGTRLTVL.

J is TRBJ1-6 and V is TRBV25-1; D is perhaps TRBD1 (5 bases). This CDR3 contains 12 residues. V dropped 6 bases and J dropped 6 bases, with 6 bases sitting between them. CDR1 and CDR2 from the germline V gene are MGHDK and SYGVNS. The CDR3 DNA follows: TGTGCCAGCAGCAGGGTTAATTCACCCCTCCACTTT. It encodes CASSRVNSPLHF.

The CDR3 nucleotides read TGTGCCAGCAGCCGCCCGGGTCGACGAGAAGAGACCCAGTACTTC. Translating gives CASSRPGRREETQYF. V gene TRBV11-2 combines with J gene TRBJ2-5; D is ambiguous. Germline CDR1 SGHAT, CDR2 FQNNGV. V gave up 5 bases and J gave up 3 bases, with 16 bases separating them. CDR3 size: 15 residues.

This chain uses TRBV6-5 with TRBJ2-7; the D gene is possibly TRBD2 (5 bases). Per the germline V gene, CDR1 is MNHEY and CDR2 is SVGAGI. CDR3 size: 14 residues. V was pared by 5 bases and J by 2 bases, with 13 bases between. In DNA, the CDR3 is TGTGCCAGCAGTGACGCTAGCCCCCCCTACGAGCAGTACTTC. This encodes CASSDASPPYEQYF.

The chain carries TRBV4-2 and TRBJ2-3; TRBD2 matches 8 bases. The CDR3 covers 16 residues. J was trimmed by 5 bases and V by 2 bases; bases with no gene match: 9. From germline, CDR1 is LGHNA and CDR2 YNFKEQ. The CDR3: CASSQKPGLERDTQYF. CDR3 coding DNA: TGTGCCAGCAGCCAAAAACCGGGACTAGAAAGAGATACGCAGTATTTT.

As to this clone: Other DNA sequences from this sample encode an identical CDR3 as well. The genes are TRBV6-1 and TRBJ2-6; D is perhaps TRBD1 (5 bases). This CDR3 comprises 15 residues. Germline CDR1 and CDR2: MNHNS and SASEGT. Trimming left V 2 bases short and J 0 bases short, with 5 bases between. CDR3 in amino acids: CASSEQGSGANVLTF. The CDR3 coding sequence is TGTGCCAGCAGTGAACAGGGCTCTGGGGCCAACGTCCTGACTTTC.

The rearrangement uses TRBV5-4 and TRBJ2-7; 9 nucleotides agree with TRBD1. The CDR3 sequence is 15 residues long. Unmatched junction bases numbered 8, after V lost 3 bases and J lost 4 bases. The V gene's germline CDR1 is SGHNT and CDR2 YYREEE (reference sequence). For the CDR3, the DNA is TGTGCCAGCAGCTCCGGGACAGGGACGTTATACGAGCAGTACTTC. Translation: CASSSGTGTLYEQYF.

The CDR3 DNA reads TGTGCCAGCAGTGTGACTAGCGGGAGATCCTTCACAGATACGCAGTATTTT. It yields the protein CASSVTSGRSFTDTQYF. The V call is TRBV2, the J call TRBJ2-3, with 12 nucleotides matching TRBD2. From germline, CDR1 is SNHLY and CDR2 FYNNEI. This CDR3 has 17 residues. V lost 4 bases and J lost 2; bases outside the gene matches: 7.

A single count supports this clone. This chain joins TRBV5-1 and TRBJ2-6; TRBD1 matches 9 bases. The CDR3 runs 16 residues. Germline loops: CDR1 SGHRS, CDR2 YFSETQ. J lost 0 bases, V lost 4 bases, and 2 bases had no gene match. CDR3 DNA: TGCGCCAGCAGCCGGGACAGGGACTCTGGGGCCAACGTCCTGACTTTC. It yields the protein CASSRDRDSGANVLTF.

This chain joins TRBV2 and TRBJ2-1; TRBD2 matches 10 bases. Germline V CDR1 and CDR2: SNHLY, FYNNEI. This CDR3 contains 15 residues. Trimming took 6 bases from V and 7 from J; bases not matched to a gene: 9. CDR3 amino acids: CASSESGRAKNEQFF. CDR3 sequence (DNA): TGTGCCAGCAGCGAGAGCGGGAGGGCGAAAAATGAGCAGTTCTTC.

The chain is built from TRBV9 and TRBJ1-5, with TRBD1 identical over 9 bases. In germline, CDR1 is SGDLS, CDR2 YYNGEE. V shed 3 bases, J shed 1 base, and the junction held 2 bases outside the gene matches. CDR3 length: 15 residues. CDR3 residues: CASSDTGGSNQPQHF. The CDR3 coding sequence is TGTGCCAGCAGCGATACAGGGGGCAGCAATCAGCCCCAGCATTTT.

The genes are TRBV7-9 and TRBJ2-5; 7 nucleotides agree with TRBD2. J gave up 3 bases and V 10 bases, and 11 bases lay outside the gene matches. Germline-derived CDR1 and CDR2 are SEHNR and FQNEAQ (reference sequence). The CDR3 contains 14 residues. CDR3: CATQLGGREETQYF. The CDR3 DNA follows: TGTGCCACCCAGCTTGGGGGGAGGGAAGAGACCCAGTACTTC.

This chain joins TRBV4-2 and TRBJ2-4; D is undetermined. Deletions cut 1 base from V and 0 bases from J, with 7 bases between. Germline values: CDR1 LGHNA, CDR2 YNFKEQ. This CDR3 has 15 residues. The chain's CDR3 is CASSQVAEAKNIQYF. The CDR3 nucleotides are TGTGCCAGCAGCCAAGTAGCTGAAGCCAAAAACATTCAGTACTTC.

This clone was seen a single time. V and J are TRBV30 and TRBJ1-6; D gene uncertain. With 0 bases removed from V and 5 bases from J, the gap between germline ends came to 17 bases. The germline V gene encodes CDR1 GTSNPN and CDR2 SVGIG (reference sequence). There are 17 residues in the CDR3. The CDR3 is CAWSVFSLSINNSPLHF. CDR3 nucleotides: TGTGCCTGGAGTGTATTTAGTCTCAGTATTAATAATTCACCCCTCCACTTT.

The rearrangement joins TRBV19 to TRBJ2-7, with TRBD2 matching 10 bases. The trim removed 5 bases at V and 0 bases at J, leaving 4 bases unmatched. The CDR3 is made up of 15 amino acids. Germline V gene sequence: CDR1 LNHDA, CDR2 SQIVND (reference sequence). CDR3 protein: CASSRTSGISYEQYF. The CDR3 coding sequence is TGTGCCAGTAGTCGTACTAGCGGGATCTCCTACGAGCAGTACTTC.

CDR3 sequence: CASSFSRGVGNIQYF. CDR3 DNA sequence: TGTGCCAGCAGCTTTAGCAGAGGAGTTGGAAACATTCAGTACTTC. This chain uses TRBV7-2 with TRBJ2-4; no firm D call. Trimming removed 3 bases at V and 6 bases at J, with 15 bases between. The CDR3 runs to 15 residues. Per the germline V gene, CDR1 is SGHTA and CDR2 is FQGNSA.

This clone showed up just a few times. The chain has TRBV14 and TRBJ2-7; D may match TRBD1 or TRBD2 (5 bases each). Germline V gene data show CDR1 as SGHDN and CDR2 as FVKESK. V was clipped by 3 bases and J by 3 bases, with 18 bases between them. This CDR3 has 16 amino acids. The CDR3 nucleotides read TGTGCCAGCAGCCAGCTGCAGGGCGCCGGGAACTACGAGCAGTACTTC. It translates to CASSQLQGAGNYEQYF.

This chain uses TRBV6-5 with TRBJ2-1; 7 bases are shared with TRBD2. The CDR3 loop spans 13 amino acids. V dropped 7 bases and J dropped 9; count of bases not matched to a gene: 9. Germline values: CDR1 MNHEY, CDR2 SVGAGI. The CDR3 nucleotides read TGTGCCAGCACCTGGGGCGGGGGTGGTGAGCAGTTCTTC. Residues: CASTWGGGGEQFF.

V usage is TRBV5-1 and J usage is TRBJ1-1; D remains unclear. The CDR3 totals 13 residues. V was shortened by 0 bases and J by 8 bases, with 11 bases between the two germline ends. Germline V CDR1 and CDR2: SGHRS, YFSETQ. The CDR3 nucleotides are TGCGCCAGCAGCTTGGTCTCCAGACCCGAAGCTTTCTTT. It specifies CASSLVSRPEAFF. The full variable domain, in which reference TRBV5-1 and TRBJ1-1 provide the parts outside the CDR3, is KAGVTQTPRYLIKTRGQQVTLSCSPISGHRSVSWYQQTPGQGLQFLFEYFSETQRNKGNFPGRFSGRQFSNSRSEMNVSTLELGDSALYLCASSLVSRPEAFFGQGTRLTVV.

V gene TRBV2 combines with J gene TRBJ2-7; D possibly corresponds to TRBD1 (5 bases). This CDR3 contains 11 residues. V was pared by 4 bases and J by 11 bases, with 12 bases between. Germline CDR1 reads SNHLY; CDR2 reads FYNNEI. CDR3 in amino acids: CASSGDSLEYF. CDR3 coding DNA: TGTGCCAGCAGTGGAGACAGCCTAGAGTACTTC.

The chain joins TRBV10-1 to TRBJ2-1, with D perhaps matching TRBD1 (6 bases). Germline loops: CDR1 WNHNN, CDR2 SYGVQD (reference sequence). Trimming shortened V by 3 bases and J by 0 bases, and 9 bases separated the two germline ends. The CDR3 has 15 amino acids. The chain's CDR3 is CASSEGQFSYNEQFF. The CDR3 bases are TGCGCCAGCAGTGAAGGACAGTTCTCCTACAATGAGCAGTTCTTC.

With respect to this clone: A much larger clone sits a single nucleotide away, making a read error possible. The rearrangement links TRBV28 to TRBJ2-5, with D possibly being TRBD1 (5 bases). V was clipped by 6 bases and J by 4 bases, with 9 bases between them. Germline lookup yields CDR1 MDHEN and CDR2 SYDVKM. The CDR3 has 12 amino acids. CDR3 nucleotides: TGTGCCAGCAGCTTAGGGGCAGAGACCCAGTACTTC. Translated: CASSLGAETQYF.

A single count supports this clone. This rearrangement joins TRBV11-2 to TRBJ2-3; D possibly corresponds to TRBD2 (6 bases). Germline values: CDR1 SGHAT, CDR2 FQNNGV. The CDR3 is made up of 14 amino acids. The V end lost 1 base, the J end lost 4 bases, and 9 bases lay between the germline ends. The CDR3 reads CASSLGSSADTQYF. The CDR3 nucleotides are TGTGCCAGCAGCTTAGGATCTAGCGCAGATACGCAGTATTTT. Variable domain in full (rest from reference TRBV11-2 and TRBJ2-3): EAGVAQSPRYKIIEKRQSVAFWCNPISGHATLYWYQQILGQGPKLLIQFQNNGVVDDSQLPKDRFSAERLKGVDSTLKIQPAKLEDSAVYLCASSLGSSADTQYFGPGTRLTVL.

This chain joins TRBV27 and TRBJ1-1; no clear D. Per the germline V gene, CDR1 is MNHEY and CDR2 is SMNVEV (reference sequence). Between the trimmed V and J ends, which lost 3 bases and 4 bases, there was a span of 15 bases. CDR3 size: 15 residues. CDR3 bases: TGTGCCAGCAGTTTGGGTTCCCCTAGTAGCACTGAAGCTTTCTTT. It specifies CASSLGSPSSTEAFF.

The chain couples TRBV5-5 to TRBJ1-6, with D possibly matching TRBD1 (5 bases). Germline-derived CDR1 and CDR2 are SGHKS and YYEKEE (reference sequence). Trimming removed 3 bases at V and 9 bases at J, with 16 bases between. The CDR3 spans 15 residues. The chain's CDR3 is CASSSYGGRGSPLHF. As DNA, the CDR3 is TGTGCCAGCAGCTCCTACGGGGGAAGGGGTTCACCCCTCCACTTT.

This clone was counted between two and nine times. The V call is TRBV10-1, the J call TRBJ2-5, with unresolved D. The CDR3 length is 13 residues. Trimming shortened V by 0 bases and J by 0 bases, and 2 bases separated the two germline ends. CDR1 and CDR2 from the germline V gene are WNHNN and SYGVQD (reference sequence). The CDR3 coding sequence is TGCGCCAGCAGTGAGTCAAACCAAGAGACCCAGTACTTC. It yields the protein CASSESNQETQYF.

J is TRBJ2-5 and V is TRBV4-1; 13 bases are a match to TRBD2. V lost 3 bases, J lost 3 bases, and 4 bases stayed unmatched. The CDR3 extends over 16 amino acids. Looked up from germline, CDR1 is MGHRA and CDR2 is YSYEKL. The CDR3 sequence: CASSQTSGGKEETQYF. The CDR3 DNA reads TGCGCCAGCAGCCAGACTAGCGGGGGGAAAGAAGAGACCCAGTACTTC.

In its sample, this clone was seen once. The chain joins TRBV10-3 to TRBJ1-3; D remains unclear. The germline CDR1 and CDR2 sequences are ENHRY and SYGVKD. The V and J ends lost 6 bases and 0 bases respectively, with 12 bases between them. This CDR3 region has 15 residues. The CDR3 here is CAISLDGGSGNTIYF. In DNA, the CDR3 is TGTGCCATCAGCCTGGACGGTGGCTCTGGAAACACCATATATTTT.

The chain combines TRBV6-1 with TRBJ1-4; 8 bases agree with TRBD1. Germline CDR1 is MNHNS and CDR2 is SASEGT. With 7 bases clipped from V and 7 bases from J, the junction kept 8 bases outside the gene matches. This CDR3 is 14 amino acids long. The DNA of the CDR3 is TGTGCCAGCAAATTAGGGGGGACAGGTGAAAAACTGTTTTTT. Amino acid sequence: CASKLGGTGEKLFF.